The TCR beta chain described here comes from a study of blood T cell repertoires in COVID-19. At the level of the study: PBMCs, B-cell-depleted T cells, or T cells were the source of the cDNA or gDNA that made up the material.

Profiled with immunoSEQ multiplex PCR; TCRdb holds only in-frame clones, not every one. Of around 270,000 clones in the sample, around 90% were seen once. Germline V gene data show CDR1 as SGHDT and CDR2 as YYEEEE. With 6 bases clipped from V and 2 bases from J, the junction kept 10 bases outside the gene matches. The CDR3 is 16 amino acids. The sequenced material came from peripheral blood. This chain uses TRBV5-6 with TRBJ2-2; 7 bases line up with TRBD1. This TCR derives from a man aged 55 to 70 who had recovered from COVID-19. CDR3 nucleotide sequence: TGTGCCAGCATTCCAGGGGGACATGCCAACACCGGGGAGCTGTTTTTT. Protein product: CASIPGGHANTGELFF.